This T cell receptor (beta chain) was identified during a study of T cell responses to AZD1222 COVID-19 vaccine. The CDR3 consists of 15 residues. Trimming removed 1 base at V and 4 bases at J, with 11 bases between. The V gene's germline CDR1 is LNHNV and CDR2 YYDKDF (reference sequence). This clone came up once. Sequencing was performed with immunoSEQ multiplex PCR; in TCRdb, only in-frame clones are kept and a portion is missing. The profile shows about 170,000 clones, over 85% of them singletons. The input for sequencing was peripheral blood, taken on day 0 of AZD1222 vaccination. The TCR was taken from an adult in good health. V and J are TRBV15 and TRBJ2-1, with TRBD2 as a possible D gene (5 bases). CDR3 protein: CATSRVEGNYNEQFF. DNA of the CDR3: TGTGCCACCAGCAGAGTTGAGGGAAATTACAATGAGCAGTTCTTC.